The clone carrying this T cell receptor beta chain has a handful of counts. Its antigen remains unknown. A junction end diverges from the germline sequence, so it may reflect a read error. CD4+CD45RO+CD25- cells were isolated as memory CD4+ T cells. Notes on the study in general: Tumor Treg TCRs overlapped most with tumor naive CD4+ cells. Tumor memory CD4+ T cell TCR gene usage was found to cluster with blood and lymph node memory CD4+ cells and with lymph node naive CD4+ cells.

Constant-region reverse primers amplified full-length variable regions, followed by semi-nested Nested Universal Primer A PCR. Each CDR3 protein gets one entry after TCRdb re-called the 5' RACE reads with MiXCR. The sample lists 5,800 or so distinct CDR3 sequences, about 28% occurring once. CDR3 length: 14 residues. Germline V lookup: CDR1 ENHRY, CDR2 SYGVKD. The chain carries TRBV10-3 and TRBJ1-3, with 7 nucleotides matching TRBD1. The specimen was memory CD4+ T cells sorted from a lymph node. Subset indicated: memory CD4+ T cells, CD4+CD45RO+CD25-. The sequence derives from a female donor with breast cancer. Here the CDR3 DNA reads TGTGCCATCAGGGAACAGGGGTCTGGAAACGCCATATACTTT. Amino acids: CAIREQGSGNAIYF.